Shown below are 23 T cell receptor beta chains from a single sample sequenced in a study of blood T cell repertoires in COVID-19. Method: immunoSEQ multiplex PCR; TCRdb's copy keeps in-frame clones and lacks some. The data contain about 360,000 clones, around 87% of them singletons. Sequenced: PBMCs or T cells enriched from blood (not recorded which). All receptors come from a man aged 35-49 years in a cohort exposed to, infected with or recovered from COVID-19 (not recorded which).

The rearrangement uses TRBV7-3 and TRBJ2-2, with TRBD1 matching 7 bases. The CDR3 consists of 16 residues. After removal of 4 bases from V and 0 bases from J, the junction contained 5 bases not matched to a gene. The germline CDR1 and CDR2 sequences are SGHTA and FQGTGA. CDR3 protein: CASSSRGTANTGELFF. CDR3 coding DNA: TGTGCCAGCAGCTCGCGAGGGACAGCGAACACCGGGGAGCTGTTTTTT.

This rearrangement joins TRBV5-1 to TRBJ2-3, with 7 positions matching TRBD1. The CDR3 is 15 residues long. V lost 6 bases, J lost 2 bases, and 9 bases stayed unmatched. Germline lookup yields CDR1 SGHRS and CDR2 YFSETQ. The chain's CDR3 is CASTNRGLLTDTQYF. CDR3 bases: TGCGCCAGCACTAATAGGGGGCTTCTCACAGATACGCAGTATTTT.

This chain joins TRBV29-1 and TRBJ2-1; the D gene is possibly TRBD1 (6 bases). With 6 bases removed from V and 6 bases from J, the gap between germline ends came to 12 bases. The CDR3 extends over 12 amino acids. In germline, CDR1 is SQVTM, CDR2 ANQGSEA. The CDR3 reads CSVAGQINEQFF. The CDR3 DNA sequence: TGCAGCGTCGCCGGACAGATCAATGAGCAGTTCTTC.

The rearrangement uses TRBV18 and TRBJ1-5; D is unresolved. CDR1 and CDR2 from the germline V gene are KGHSH and LQKENI. Trimming pared 2 bases from V and 0 bases from J, leaving 14 bases between. This CDR3 spans 17 amino acids. The chain's CDR3 is CASSPGGSQRSNQPQHF. The DNA of the CDR3 is TGTGCCAGCTCACCAGGAGGGTCCCAACGTAGCAATCAGCCCCAGCATTTT. The full variable domain, in which reference TRBV18 and TRBJ1-5 provide the parts outside the CDR3, is NAGVMQNPRHLVRRRGQEARLRCSPMKGHSHVYWYRQLPEEGLKFMVYLQKENIIDESGMPKERFSAEFPKEGPSILRIQQVVRGDSAAYFCASSPGGSQRSNQPQHFGDGTRLSIL.

The chain employs TRBV29-1 and TRBJ1-1; TRBD1 matches at 8 bases. This CDR3 spans 13 amino acids. The V segment lost 6 bases and the J segment 4 bases; nucleotides outside the gene matches: 7. Per the germline V gene, CDR1 is SQVTM and CDR2 is ANQGSEA. The CDR3 DNA sequence: TGCAGCGTCGACACAGGACAGGGCACTGAAGCTTTCTTT. Its translation: CSVDTGQGTEAFF.

The V gene is TRBV27, the J gene TRBJ2-3; perhaps TRBD1 as D (6 bases). Germline CDR1 and CDR2: MNHEY and SMNVEV (reference sequence). The CDR3 is 13 residues long. Trimming removed 9 bases from V and 6 bases from J, with 16 bases in between. The CDR3: CAREFPRGDTQYF. The DNA for the CDR3 is TGTGCCAGGGAGTTCCCCAGGGGCGATACGCAGTATTTT.

The chain carries TRBV27 and TRBJ2-1, with D possibly matching TRBD2 (5 bases). Trimming shortened V by 7 bases and J by 0 bases, and 10 bases separated the two germline ends. Germline-derived CDR1 and CDR2 are MNHEY and SMNVEV (reference sequence). The CDR3 has 14 residues. The CDR3, as DNA: TGTGCCAGCACTTCGGGGAGCTCCTACAATGAGCAGTTCTTC. Residues: CASTSGSSYNEQFF.

The chain uses TRBV5-1 and TRBJ2-5, with a possible D match to TRBD1 (5 bases). Germline V lookup: CDR1 SGHRS, CDR2 YFSETQ. The CDR3 contains 13 residues. The germline V and J ends were trimmed by 4 bases and 2 bases, with 9 bases remaining between them. The CDR3 loop reads CASSIQGQETQYF. Here the CDR3 DNA reads TGCGCCAGCAGCATTCAGGGACAAGAGACCCAGTACTTC.

The V and J genes are TRBV5-1 and TRBJ2-1; TRBD2 aligns across 11 bases. The CDR3 length is 16 residues. Germline values: CDR1 SGHRS, CDR2 YFSETQ. Unmatched junction bases numbered 3, after V lost 0 bases and J lost 4 bases. The CDR3 is CASSLEGTSGYNEQFF. DNA for the CDR3: TGCGCCAGCAGCTTGGAGGGGACTAGCGGTTACAATGAGCAGTTCTTC.

The chain has TRBV5-6 and TRBJ1-2, with D unresolved. V was pared by 6 bases and J by 8 bases, with 14 bases between. Germline V gene lookup returns CDR1 SGHDT and CDR2 YYEEEE. The CDR3 contains 12 residues. This chain's CDR3 is CASTQAPSGYTF. The CDR3 DNA reads TGTGCCAGCACCCAGGCTCCTAGCGGCTACACCTTC.

This clone has only a few counts. This chain connects TRBV19 to TRBJ2-2; 9 nucleotides line up with TRBD2. This CDR3 spans 15 amino acids. Germline assignment: CDR1 LNHDA and CDR2 SQIVND (reference sequence). V trimming: 8 bases; J trimming: 4 bases; junction bases outside the gene matches: 8. The CDR3 loop is CASGYSGGFTGELFF. CDR3 sequence (DNA): TGTGCCAGTGGTTATAGCGGGGGTTTCACCGGGGAGCTGTTTTTT. The full variable domain, its missing parts supplied by reference TRBV19 and TRBJ2-2, is DGGITQSPKYLFRKEGQNVTLSCEQNLNHDAMYWYRQDPGQGLRLIYYSQIVNDFQKGDIAEGYSVSREKKESFPLTVTSAQKNPTAFYLCASGYSGGFTGELFFGEGSRLTVL.

The V gene is TRBV19, the J gene TRBJ1-1, with 7 nucleotides matching TRBD1. J lost 1 base, V lost 7 bases, and 9 bases had no gene match. This CDR3 contains 15 residues. Germline CDR1 LNHDA, CDR2 SQIVND (reference sequence). The CDR3 protein is CASTIMDRKNTEAFF. As DNA, the CDR3 is TGTGCCAGTACCATCATGGACAGGAAGAACACTGAAGCTTTCTTT.

This sequence joins TRBV13 and TRBJ2-5, with D possibly being TRBD1 (5 bases). The CDR3 sequence is 14 residues long. In germline, CDR1 is PRHDT, CDR2 FYEKMQ (reference sequence). Trimming removed 4 bases at V and 1 base at J, with 10 bases between. The CDR3 nucleotides read TGTGCCAGCAGCTCCGGACACCCCCAAGAGACCCAGTACTTC. This codes for CASSSGHPQETQYF.

The genes are TRBV30 and TRBJ2-1; 8 nucleotides align to TRBD1. The CDR3 consists of 15 residues. Looked up from germline, CDR1 is GTSNPN and CDR2 is SVGIG (reference sequence). Trimming took 4 bases from V and 0 from J; bases not matched to a gene: 5. This CDR3 is CAWTDRGTSYNEQFF. The CDR3 DNA sequence: TGTGCCTGGACCGACAGGGGAACCTCCTACAATGAGCAGTTCTTC.

The chain has TRBV7-6 and TRBJ2-1; the match to TRBD2 covers 10 bases. J gave up 3 bases and V 5 bases, and 7 bases lay outside the gene matches. The germline V gene encodes CDR1 SGHVS and CDR2 FNYEAQ. This CDR3 spans 16 amino acids. The CDR3 is CASSPQLAGNYNEQFF. The CDR3 DNA follows: TGTGCCAGCAGCCCCCAACTAGCGGGGAACTACAATGAGCAGTTCTTC.

This clone occurred once. V usage is TRBV21-1 and J usage is TRBJ1-2; TRBD1 reflects the table's D call only, with no check against the DNA. TRBV21-1 is annotated as a pseudogene. The CDR3 runs to 15 residues. The CDR3 bases are TGTGCCAGCAGCAGGCCGGACAGGGGGCTTTGTGGCTACACCTTC. Its protein is CASSRPDRGLCGYTF.

The chain is built from TRBV30 and TRBJ2-7; possible D gene TRBD2, 6 bases. The CDR3 length is 12 residues. Trimming stripped 1 base from V and 2 bases from J, with 6 bases between. The germline gives CDR1 GTSNPN, CDR2 SVGIG (reference sequence). Written as DNA, the CDR3 is TGTGCCTGGAGTGGCGGGACCTACGAGCAGTACTTC. This codes for CAWSGGTYEQYF.

A few counts support this clone. The chain employs TRBV5-1 and TRBJ1-3, with TRBD1 as a possible D gene (5 bases). CDR1 is SGHRS and CDR2 is YFSETQ in the germline V gene. V lost 7 bases to trimming and J lost 0 bases, with 17 bases between them. The CDR3 contains 16 residues. The CDR3 loop reads CASSSGGPNSGNTIYF. CDR3 coding DNA: TGCGCCAGCTCGAGCGGGGGACCCAACTCTGGAAACACCATATATTTT.

This clone has only a few counts. The CDR3 nucleotides are TGTGCCAGTAGTATTCGAGGTTATGGCTACACCTTC. Translated, it gives CASSIRGYGYTF. The rearrangement joins TRBV19 to TRBJ1-2; D gene uncertain. Germline V CDR1 and CDR2: LNHDA, SQIVND (reference sequence). The CDR3 has 12 amino acids. With 3 bases removed from V and 5 bases from J, the gap between germline ends came to 7 bases.

For this clone: One end of the junction varies from germline; a read error may be responsible. V usage is TRBV19 and J usage is TRBJ2-3, with 8 positions matching TRBD2. CDR3 size: 17 residues. CDR1 is LNHDA and CDR2 is SQIVND in the germline V gene (reference sequence). In DNA, the CDR3 is TGTGCCAGTAGTATATCAGGGAGCGGGAGAAGCACACATACGCAGTATTTT. Residues: CASSISGSGRSTHTQYF.

This rearrangement joins TRBV19 to TRBJ2-7, with 8 bases lining up with TRBD2. The CDR3 runs 15 residues. The V and J ends lost 2 bases and 3 bases, in that order; junction bases with no gene match: 6. CDR1 is LNHDA and CDR2 is SQIVND in the germline V gene (reference sequence). As DNA, the CDR3 is TGTGCCAGTAGTATACTTGTACGGGAGGGCTACGAGCAGTACTTC. Its translation is CASSILVREGYEQYF.

This rearrangement joins TRBV7-2 to TRBJ1-2, with TRBD1 as a possible D gene (5 bases). Germline V lookup: CDR1 SGHTA, CDR2 FQGNSA. V was clipped by 5 bases and J by 0 bases, with 13 bases between them. The CDR3 is 15 amino acids. The CDR3 DNA reads as TGTGCCAGCAGCGTTGGACACCTCCCTAACTATGGCTACACCTTC. Translation gives CASSVGHLPNYGYTF. Full variable domain (remainder filled in from reference TRBV7-2 and TRBJ1-2): GAGVSQSPSNKVTEKGKDVELRCDPISGHTALYWYRQSLGQGLEFLIYFQGNSAPDKSGLPSDRFSAERTGGSVSTLTIQRTQQEDSAVYLCASSVGHLPNYGYTFGSGTRLTVV.

This clone was picked up one time. This chain uses TRBV30 with TRBJ1-6; D is ambiguous. V shed 2 bases and J shed 5 bases, with 10 bases lying between them. Germline CDR1 reads GTSNPN; CDR2 reads SVGIG (reference sequence). CDR3 length: 14 amino acids. The CDR3 region is CAWSSIANNSPLHF. The CDR3 DNA reads TGTGCCTGGAGTAGTATCGCTAATAATTCACCCCTCCACTTT.